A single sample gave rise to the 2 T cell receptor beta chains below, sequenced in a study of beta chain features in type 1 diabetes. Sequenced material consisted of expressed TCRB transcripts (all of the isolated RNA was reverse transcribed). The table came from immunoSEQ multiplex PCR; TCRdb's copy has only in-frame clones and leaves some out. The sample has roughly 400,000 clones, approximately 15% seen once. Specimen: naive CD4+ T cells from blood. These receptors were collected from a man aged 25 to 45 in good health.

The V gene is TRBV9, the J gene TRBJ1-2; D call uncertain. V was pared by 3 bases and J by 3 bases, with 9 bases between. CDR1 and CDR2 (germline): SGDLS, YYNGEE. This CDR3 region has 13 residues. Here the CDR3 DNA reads TGTGCCAGCAGCGCAAGCGGGTACTATGGCTACACCTTC. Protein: CASSASGYYGYTF.

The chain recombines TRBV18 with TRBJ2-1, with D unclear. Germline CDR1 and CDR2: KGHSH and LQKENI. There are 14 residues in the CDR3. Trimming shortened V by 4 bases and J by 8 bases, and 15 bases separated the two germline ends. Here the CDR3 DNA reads TGTGCCAGCTCACGTGTGGAGCGAGTCTATGAGCAGTTCTTC. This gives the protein CASSRVERVYEQFF.